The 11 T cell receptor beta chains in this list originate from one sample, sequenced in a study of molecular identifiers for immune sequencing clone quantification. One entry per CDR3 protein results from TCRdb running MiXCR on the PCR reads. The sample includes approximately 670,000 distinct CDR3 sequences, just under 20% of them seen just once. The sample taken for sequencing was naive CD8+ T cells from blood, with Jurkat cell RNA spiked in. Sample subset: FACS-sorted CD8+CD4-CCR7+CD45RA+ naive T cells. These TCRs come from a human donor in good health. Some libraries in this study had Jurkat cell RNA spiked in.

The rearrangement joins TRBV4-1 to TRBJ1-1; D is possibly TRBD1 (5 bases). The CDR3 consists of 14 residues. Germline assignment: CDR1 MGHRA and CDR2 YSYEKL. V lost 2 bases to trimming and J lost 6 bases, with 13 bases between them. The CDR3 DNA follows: TGCGCCAGCAGCCAAATGCAAGGGGTGGCTGAAGCTTTCTTT. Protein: CASSQMQGVAEAFF.

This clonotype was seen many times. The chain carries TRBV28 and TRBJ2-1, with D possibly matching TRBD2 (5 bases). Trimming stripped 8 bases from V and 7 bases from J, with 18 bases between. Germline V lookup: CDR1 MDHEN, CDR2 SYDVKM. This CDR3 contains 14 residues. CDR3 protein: CASAPWPGVNEQFF. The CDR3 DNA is TGTGCCAGCGCACCCTGGCCCGGGGTGAATGAGCAGTTCTTC.

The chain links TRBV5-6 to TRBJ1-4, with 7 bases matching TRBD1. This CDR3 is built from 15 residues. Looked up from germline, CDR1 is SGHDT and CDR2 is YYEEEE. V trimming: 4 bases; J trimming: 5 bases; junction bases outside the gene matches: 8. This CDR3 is CASSDRDSLNEKLFF. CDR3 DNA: TGTGCCAGCAGCGACCGGGACAGCTTAAATGAAAAACTGTTTTTT.

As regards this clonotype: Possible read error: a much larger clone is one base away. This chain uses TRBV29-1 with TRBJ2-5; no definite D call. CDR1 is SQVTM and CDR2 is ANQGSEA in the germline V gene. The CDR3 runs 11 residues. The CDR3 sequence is CSVVMLETQCF. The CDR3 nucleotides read TGCAGCGTTGTCATGCTAGAGACCCAGTGCTTC.

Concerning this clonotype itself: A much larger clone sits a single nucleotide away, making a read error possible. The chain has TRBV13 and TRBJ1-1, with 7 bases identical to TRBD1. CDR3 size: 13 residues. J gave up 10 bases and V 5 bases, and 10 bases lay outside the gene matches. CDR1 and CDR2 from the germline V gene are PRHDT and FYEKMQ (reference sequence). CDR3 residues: CASSPITGDGAFF. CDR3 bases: TGTGCCAGCAGCCCAATCACAGGGGATGGAGCTTTCTTT.

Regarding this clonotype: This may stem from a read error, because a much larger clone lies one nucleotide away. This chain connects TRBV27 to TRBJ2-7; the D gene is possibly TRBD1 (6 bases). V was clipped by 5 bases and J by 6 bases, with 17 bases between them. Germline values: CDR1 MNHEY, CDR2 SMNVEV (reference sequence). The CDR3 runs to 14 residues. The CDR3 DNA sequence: TGTGCCAGCAGTGTAGCCGGGACATGGGGCGAGCAGTACTTC. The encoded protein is CASSVAGTWGEQYF.

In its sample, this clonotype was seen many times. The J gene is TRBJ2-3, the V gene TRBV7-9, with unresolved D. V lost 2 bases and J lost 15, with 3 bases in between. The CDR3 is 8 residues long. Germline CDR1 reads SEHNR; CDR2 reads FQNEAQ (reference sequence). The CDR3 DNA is TGTGCCAGCAGCTTATTCTATTTT. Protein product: CASSLFYF.

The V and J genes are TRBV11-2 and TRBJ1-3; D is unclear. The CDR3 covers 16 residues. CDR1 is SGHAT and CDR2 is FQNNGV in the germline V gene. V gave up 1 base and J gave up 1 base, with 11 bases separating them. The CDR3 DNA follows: TGTGCCAGCAGCTTAGGTTCATACCTGTCTGGAAACACCATATATTTT. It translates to CASSLGSYLSGNTIYF.

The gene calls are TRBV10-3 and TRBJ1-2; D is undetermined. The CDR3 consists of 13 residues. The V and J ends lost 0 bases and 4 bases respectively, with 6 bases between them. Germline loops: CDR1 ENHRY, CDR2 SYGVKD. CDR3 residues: CAISESSIYGYTF. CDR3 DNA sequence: TGTGCCATCAGTGAGTCGTCAATCTATGGCTACACCTTC.

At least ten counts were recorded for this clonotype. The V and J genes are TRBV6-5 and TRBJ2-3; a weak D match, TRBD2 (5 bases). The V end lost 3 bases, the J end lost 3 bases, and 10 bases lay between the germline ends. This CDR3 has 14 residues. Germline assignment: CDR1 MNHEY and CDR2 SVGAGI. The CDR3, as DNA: TGTGCCAGCAGTTATGGGGAGTGGACAGATACGCAGTATTTT. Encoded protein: CASSYGEWTDTQYF.

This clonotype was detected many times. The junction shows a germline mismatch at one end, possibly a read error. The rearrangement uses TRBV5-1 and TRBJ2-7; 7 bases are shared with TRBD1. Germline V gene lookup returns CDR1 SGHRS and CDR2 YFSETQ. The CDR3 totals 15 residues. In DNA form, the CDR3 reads TGTGCCAGCAGCCTAGAGACAGGGCCCTCCTACGAGCAGTACTTC. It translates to CASSLETGPSYEQYF.